This TCR beta chain was retrieved from a study of Ad26.COV2.S vaccination and SARS-CoV-2 variants. Study-wide results and caveats: Among vaccine recipients, spike-specific TCR breadth exceeded that of placebo recipients. The study found similar non-spike TCR breadth in vaccine and placebo recipients.

This clone has a single count. Its antigen is unknown. Clones were sequenced by immunoSEQ multiplex PCR, and TCRdb holds only the in-frame ones, with some missing. The sample lists 150,000 to 200,000 clones, around 88% occurring once. The receptor was isolated from a human donor who had recovered from COVID-19. The input for sequencing was peripheral blood, taken after recovery from COVID-19.

CDR3 DNA sequence: TGCGCCAGCAGCTTATCCACAGGGAACTATGGCTACACCTTC. It is translated as CASSLSTGNYGYTF. This rearrangement joins TRBV5-1 to TRBJ1-2; weak D call: TRBD1 (6 bases). The CDR3 spans 14 residues. Germline V gives CDR1 SGHRS, CDR2 YFSETQ. V lost 2 bases and J 2 bases, leaving 10 bases between the germline ends.